Each of the 30 T cell receptor beta chains below was sequenced from the same sample in a study of cytomegalovirus exposure and HLA in healthy donors. The primer mix had 60 Vbeta and 13 Jbeta primers. The assay was immunoSEQ multiplex PCR, and TCRdb's table has in-frame clones only and misses some. The sample totals some 130,000 clones. The sequenced sample consisted of PBMCs. These receptors were collected from a young man in good health and CMV-seronegative.

The chain is built from TRBV7-9 and TRBJ2-1, with a weak D call TRBD2 (5 bases). V dropped 0 bases and J dropped 5 bases, with 20 bases sitting between them. Per the germline V gene, CDR1 is SEHNR and CDR2 is FQNEAQ (reference sequence). This CDR3 contains 18 residues. CDR3 loop: CASSLALRKLEGNNEQFF. In nucleotides, the CDR3 is TGTGCCAGCAGCTTAGCTCTCCGTAAATTAGAGGGCAACAATGAGCAGTTCTTC.

DNA for the CDR3: TGTGCCAGCCGCTCTTCCAGGGTAGCCGGGGAGCTGTTTTTT. This sequence encodes CASRSSRVAGELFF. The V and J genes are TRBV5-8 and TRBJ2-2; D may be TRBD1 (5 bases). Germline values: CDR1 SGHTS, CDR2 YDEGEE. The CDR3 consists of 14 residues. Trimming pared 7 bases from V and 6 bases from J, leaving 16 bases between.

This sequence joins TRBV5-6 and TRBJ2-5; no clear D. Matching the DNA end better, TRBJ2-7 makes the J call doubtful. Germline loops: CDR1 SGHDT, CDR2 YYEEEE. The CDR3 is made up of 13 amino acids. The CDR3 loop reads CASEIKSSYEQYF. DNA of the CDR3: TGTGCCAGCGAAATCAAGAGCTCCTACGAGCAGTACTTC.

The chain has TRBV5-1 and TRBJ2-7; perhaps TRBD1 as D (6 bases). The CDR3 totals 15 residues. Deletions cut 0 bases from V and 3 bases from J, with 13 bases between. Germline CDR1 is SGHRS and CDR2 is YFSETQ. The CDR3 DNA follows: TGCGCCAGCAGCTTGGCCCTGGACAGAAGCTACGAGCAGTACTTC. It yields the protein CASSLALDRSYEQYF. The full variable domain, its missing parts supplied by reference TRBV5-1 and TRBJ2-7, is KAGVTQTPRYLIKTRGQQVTLSCSPISGHRSVSWYQQTPGQGLQFLFEYFSETQRNKGNFPGRFSGRQFSNSRSEMNVSTLELGDSALYLCASSLALDRSYEQYFGPGTRLTVT.

The chain has TRBV29-1 and TRBJ2-5; D is undetermined. V lost 0 bases and J lost 2, with 16 bases in between. Germline CDR1 is SQVTM and CDR2 is ANQGSEA. The CDR3 sequence is 16 residues long. The DNA of the CDR3 is TGCAGCGTTGAAGATTATAGCACCGCTACACAAGAGACCCAGTACTTC. Its protein is CSVEDYSTATQETQYF. Full variable domain (rest looked up from reference TRBV29-1 and TRBJ2-5): SAVISQKPSRDICQRGTSLTIQCQVDSQVTMMFWYRQQPGQSLTLIATANQGSEATYESGFVIDKFPISRPNLTFSTLTVSNMSPEDSSIYLCSVEDYSTATQETQYFGPGTRLLVL.

CDR3 nucleotides: TGTGCCAGCAGCCAAGATAGGCCACCGGCAGGGAAGGCACCAAATGGCTACACCTTC. Its translation: CASSQDRPPAGKAPNGYTF. The chain recombines TRBV4-2 with TRBJ1-2, with a weak D call TRBD1 (5 bases). The V gene lost 0 bases and the J gene lost 6 bases, with 26 bases spanning the gap. CDR1 and CDR2 from the germline V gene are LGHNA and YNFKEQ. The CDR3 sequence is 19 residues long.

V gene TRBV5-8 combines with J gene TRBJ2-3, with 9 bases aligning to TRBD1. CDR3 size: 15 residues. V dropped 6 bases and J dropped 3; count of bases not matched to a gene: 8. The germline V gene has CDR1 SGHTS and CDR2 YDEGEE. DNA for the CDR3: TGTGCCAGCACTTACAGGACAGGGGATACAGATACGCAGTATTTT. Its translation is CASTYRTGDTDTQYF. The complete variable domain, with remaining parts taken from reference TRBV5-8 and TRBJ2-3, reads EAGVTQSPTHLIKTRGQQATLRCSPISGHTSVYWYQQALGLGLQFLLWYDEGEERNRGNFPPRFSGRQFPNYSSELNVNALELEDSALYLCASTYRTGDTDTQYFGPGTRLTVL.

The chain is built from TRBV7-2 and TRBJ2-7; the match to TRBD1 covers 7 bases. Germline values: CDR1 SGHTA, CDR2 FQGNSA. The CDR3 has 14 residues. With V trimmed by 3 bases and J by 1 base, 3 bases remained unmatched. CDR3 region: CASSLDRLSYEQYF. The CDR3 region has the DNA TGTGCCAGCAGCTTGGACAGGCTTTCCTACGAGCAGTACTTC.

The chain combines TRBV5-1 with TRBJ1-1; 7 bases align to TRBD1. The CDR3 spans 14 residues. J lost 5 bases, V lost 7 bases, and 11 bases had no gene match. Germline V gives CDR1 SGHRS, CDR2 YFSETQ. The CDR3 DNA reads as TGCGCCAGCGCCCTTGGGGCAGGGGGGACTGAAGCTTTCTTT. This gives the protein CASALGAGGTEAFF.

J is TRBJ2-2 and V is TRBV6-5, with D uncertain. Germline loops: CDR1 MNHEY, CDR2 SVGAGI. V gave up 5 bases and J gave up 1 base, with 11 bases separating them. The CDR3 extends over 15 amino acids. This chain's CDR3 is CASSRPAKNTGELFF. In DNA form, the CDR3 reads TGTGCCAGCAGTCGCCCCGCTAAGAACACCGGGGAGCTGTTTTTT.

This chain links TRBV5-1 with TRBJ1-6, with TRBD1 as a possible D gene (6 bases). Trimming removed 4 bases at V and 6 bases at J, with 14 bases between. CDR1 and CDR2 from the germline V gene are SGHRS and YFSETQ. This CDR3 is 15 amino acids long. The CDR3 bases are TGCGCCAGCAGCCCGACCCAGGGGTCTAATTCACCCCTCCACTTT. Protein: CASSPTQGSNSPLHF.

The chain has TRBV5-1 and TRBJ2-7, with 9 bases fitting TRBD1. J was trimmed by 4 bases and V by 3 bases; bases with no gene match: 5. Per the germline V gene, CDR1 is SGHRS and CDR2 is YFSETQ. The CDR3 consists of 14 residues. For the CDR3, the DNA is TGCGCCAGCAGCTCGGGGACAGGGACGTACGAGCAGTACTTC. Translation: CASSSGTGTYEQYF.

This chain connects TRBV2 to TRBJ1-2; D is unclear. The germline gives CDR1 SNHLY, CDR2 FYNNEI. CDR3 size: 17 residues. V lost 6 bases to trimming and J lost 10 bases, with 30 bases between them. The CDR3 DNA is TGTGCCAGCAGCCGGGGAAGGGCGTTGTGGGATGATGATGCCTACACCTTC. Residues: CASSRGRALWDDDAYTF.

The V gene is TRBV30, the J gene TRBJ2-1; weak D call: TRBD1 (5 bases). The CDR3 contains 10 residues. Trimming cost V 3 bases and J 12 bases, with 9 bases left between them. The germline V gene encodes CDR1 GTSNPN and CDR2 SVGIG (reference sequence). The CDR3 region has the DNA TGTGCCTGGAGAAGGGGTCGGCAGTTCTTC. This gives the protein CAWRRGRQFF.

This chain joins TRBV7-9 and TRBJ2-3, with 9 bases identical to TRBD1. The V and J ends lost 4 bases and 1 base, in that order; junction bases with no gene match: 6. Germline V gene sequence: CDR1 SEHNR, CDR2 FQNEAQ (reference sequence). The CDR3 is made up of 16 amino acids. This chain's CDR3 is CASSSVDRGGTDTQYF. In DNA, the CDR3 is TGTGCCAGCAGCTCGGTGGACAGGGGTGGCACAGATACGCAGTATTTT.

To note about this clone: The junction departs from germline at one end; a sequencing error may be responsible. In DNA form, the CDR3 reads TGTGCCAGCAGTTTAGCGGGAGGGCCGTTGGAGGAGCAGTTCTTC. This codes for CASSLAGGPLEEQFF. The chain employs TRBV7-6 and TRBJ2-1; 11 positions match TRBD2. Germline V gene lookup returns CDR1 SGHVS and CDR2 FNYEAQ. This CDR3 is 15 amino acids long.

The V call is TRBV4-3, the J call TRBJ2-7, with 8 bases matching TRBD1. CDR3 length equals 13 residues. Germline CDR1 is LGHNA and CDR2 is YSLEER. Trimming cost V 3 bases and J 5 bases; bases outside gene matches: 3. CDR3 residues: CASSHLTGDEQYF. The CDR3 nucleotides read TGCGCCAGCAGCCACCTGACAGGGGACGAGCAGTACTTC.

This chain uses TRBV19 with TRBJ2-5, with 11 bases matching TRBD2. The V gene end was trimmed by 6 bases and the J gene end by 5 bases; junction bases not matched to a gene: 5. This CDR3 has 14 amino acids. Germline CDR1 and CDR2: LNHDA and SQIVND (reference sequence). The CDR3 DNA sequence: TGTGCCAGTAGCAAGGGACTAGCGGTGGAGACCCAGTACTTC. It encodes CASSKGLAVETQYF.

The rearrangement joins TRBV5-4 to TRBJ1-3, with D possibly being TRBD1 (6 bases). The length of the CDR3 is 15 residues. Germline CDR1 SGHNT, CDR2 YYREEE (reference sequence). V lost 4 bases and J lost 0, with 11 bases in between. CDR3 coding DNA: TGTGCCAGCAGCCTGGGGGGCGGCTCTGGAAACACCATATATTTT. Its translation: CASSLGGGSGNTIYF.

The rearrangement uses TRBV5-1 and TRBJ2-1, with 11 nucleotides matching TRBD2. V was clipped by 2 bases and J by 0 bases; unmatched bases: 4. The CDR3 is 17 residues long. Germline V lookup: CDR1 SGHRS, CDR2 YFSETQ. For the CDR3, the DNA is TGCGCCAGCAGCTTCGCTAGCGGGAGGAGCTCCTACAATGAGCAGTTCTTC. Translating gives CASSFASGRSSYNEQFF.

The chain employs TRBV7-8 and TRBJ1-5; maybe TRBD1 (5 bases). Germline lookup yields CDR1 SGHVS and CDR2 FQNEAQ. Trimming removed 1 base at V and 3 bases at J, with 13 bases between. This CDR3 spans 16 amino acids. CDR3 in DNA: TGTGCCAGCAGCTTAGGGGCTCAGGGCTACAATCAGCCCCAGCATTTT. Protein: CASSLGAQGYNQPQHF.

The chain joins TRBV5-1 to TRBJ1-2; D remains unclear. The germline V and J ends were trimmed by 4 bases and 8 bases, with 12 bases remaining between them. Germline CDR1 is SGHRS and CDR2 is YFSETQ. CDR3 length: 12 amino acids. The CDR3 protein is CASSRNSGGYTF. CDR3 nucleotides: TGCGCCAGCAGCCGGAACAGTGGGGGCTACACCTTC.

The chain is built from TRBV13 and TRBJ1-4, with 10 bases matching TRBD1. With 4 bases clipped from V and 7 bases from J, the junction kept 6 bases outside the gene matches. The V gene's germline CDR1 is PRHDT and CDR2 FYEKMQ (reference sequence). CDR3 size: 15 residues. CDR3 in amino acids: CASSSRQGAPEKLFF. The CDR3, as DNA: TGTGCCAGCAGCTCAAGACAGGGGGCGCCTGAAAAACTGTTTTTT.

The chain recombines TRBV27 with TRBJ1-3, with D possibly matching TRBD1 (5 bases). The V and J ends lost 2 bases and 1 base respectively, with 9 bases between them. Per germline, CDR1 MNHEY and CDR2 SMNVEV (reference sequence). The CDR3 runs to 15 residues. DNA for the CDR3: TGTGCCAGCAGTTTAACCGGGGGGTCTGGAAACACCATATATTTT. It codes for CASSLTGGSGNTIYF.

The V gene is TRBV7-2, the J gene TRBJ2-3; 8 positions match TRBD1. V trimming: 5 bases; J trimming: 1 base; junction bases outside the gene matches: 8. The CDR3 sequence is 16 residues long. CDR1 SGHTA and CDR2 FQGNSA come from the germline V gene. The CDR3 is CASSKSGQVGTDTQYF. For the CDR3, the DNA is TGTGCCAGCAGCAAATCGGGACAGGTGGGCACAGATACGCAGTATTTT.

J is TRBJ1-1 and V is TRBV28; the match to TRBD1 covers 8 bases. With V trimmed by 6 bases and J by 1 base, 4 bases remained unmatched. Germline-derived CDR1 and CDR2 are MDHEN and SYDVKM. The CDR3 runs to 14 residues. In nucleotides, the CDR3 is TGTGCCAGCAGAACCGGGACAGGGAACACTGAAGCTTTCTTT. Amino acids: CASRTGTGNTEAFF.

The J gene is TRBJ2-5, the V gene TRBV29-1; D is undetermined. Germline V gives CDR1 SQVTM, CDR2 ANQGSEA. The CDR3 runs 13 residues. Trimming took off 7 bases at V and 4 bases at J, with 16 bases between the two ends. The CDR3 spells CSAPLQSSETQYF. CDR3 DNA: TGCAGCGCCCCCTTACAGAGTTCAGAGACCCAGTACTTC.

As for this clone: Different DNA sequences within this sample yield the same CDR3. This chain connects TRBV11-3 to TRBJ2-7; the D gene is possibly TRBD1 (5 bases). The CDR3 runs 11 residues. Trimming removed 5 bases from V and 5 bases from J, with 7 bases in between. Germline CDR1 reads SGHNT; CDR2 reads YENEEA. The CDR3 DNA reads as TGTGCCAGCAGCCAGGGTGACGAGCAGTACTTC. It specifies CASSQGDEQYF. Complete variable domain (other parts from reference TRBV11-3 and TRBJ2-7): EAGVVQSPRYKIIEKKQPVAFWCNPISGHNTLYWYLQNLGQGPELLIRYENEEAVDDSQLPKDRFSAERLKGVDSTLKIQPAELGDSAVYLCASSQGDEQYFGPGTRLTVT.

The gene calls are TRBV19 and TRBJ2-6, with D perhaps TRBD1 (6 bases). Germline V gene sequence: CDR1 LNHDA, CDR2 SQIVND (reference sequence). CDR3 length: 15 residues. The V end lost 5 bases, the J end lost 2 bases, and 10 bases lay between the germline ends. CDR3 sequence (DNA): TGTGCCAGTAGTTCAGGGGCAGCTGGGGCCAACGTCCTGACTTTC. Amino acid sequence: CASSSGAAGANVLTF.

V and J are TRBV28 and TRBJ1-1; D is ambiguous. Trimming removed 2 bases at V and 0 bases at J, with 19 bases between. This CDR3 contains 18 residues. Germline V gene data show CDR1 as MDHEN and CDR2 as SYDVKM. The DNA of the CDR3 is TGTGCCAGCAGTTTAGACTACATTTTTATGGACCTGAACACTGAAGCTTTCTTT. Amino acid sequence: CASSLDYIFMDLNTEAFF.